The rows below give T cell receptor beta chains drawn from one sample of a study of T cells after yellow fever vaccination. TCRdb re-called the 5' RACE reads through MiXCR, storing one row per CDR3 protein. The sample contains 5,000 or so distinct CDR3 sequences, less than 4.5% of which appear only once. The sequenced sample was PBMCs, either bulk or a sorted T-cell subset (CD4+, CD8+, memory, or dextramer-sorted; not recorded which), obtained 15 days after the yellow fever booster vaccination. The source is a man aged 30-40 years who received the YFV17D yellow fever vaccine. Both conserved end residues are part of each CDR3. The D gene is left open where the match is weak. Some rows have no size entry. The others give once, few or many, or a class for an expanded clone.

v_gene: TRBV18; d_gene: -; j_gene: TRBJ2-7; abundance: medium-sized; len: 15; CDR3aa: CASSLSSFLYGEQYF; CDR3nt: TGTGCCAGCTCACTTAGCTCCTTCCTTTATGGGGAGCAGTACTTC
v_gene: TRBV13; d_gene: TRBD2; j_gene: TRBJ2-1; abundance: many; len: 19; CDR3aa: CASSTLAREDPNSYNEQFF; CDR3nt: TGTGCCAGCAGCACACTAGCGCGGGAGGATCCGAACTCCTACAATGAGCAGTTCTTC
v_gene: TRBV7-2; d_gene: -; j_gene: TRBJ2-2; abundance: many; len: 14; CDR3aa: CASSLVFRTGELFF; CDR3nt: TGTGCCAGCAGCTTAGTGTTCCGCACCGGGGAGCTGTTTTTT
v_gene: TRBV7-3; d_gene: -; j_gene: TRBJ2-7; abundance: many; len: 14; CDR3aa: CASSFGGYPYEQYF; CDR3nt: TGTGCCAGCAGCTTTGGGGGGTATCCCTACGAGCAGTACTTC
v_gene: TRBV6-1; d_gene: -; j_gene: TRBJ2-7; abundance: many; len: 14; CDR3aa: CASSDPTSSYEQYF; CDR3nt: TGTGCCAGCAGTGATCCCACGAGCTCCTACGAGCAGTACTTC
v_gene: TRBV7-3; d_gene: TRBD1; j_gene: TRBJ2-5; abundance: many; len: 14; CDR3aa: CASSAGQGRETQYF; CDR3nt: TGTGCCAGCAGCGCCGGACAGGGTCGGGAGACCCAGTACTTC
v_gene: TRBV5-1; d_gene: -; j_gene: TRBJ1-1; abundance: medium-sized; len: 13; CDR3aa: CASSPGVNTEAFF; CDR3nt: TGCGCCAGCAGCCCAGGAGTGAACACTGAAGCTTTCTTT
v_gene: TRBV12-3/TRBV12-4; d_gene: TRBD2; j_gene: TRBJ2-5; abundance: many; len: 13; CDR3aa: CASSSTSEETQYF; CDR3nt: TGTGCCAGCAGTTCCACTAGCGAGGAGACCCAGTACTTC
v_gene: TRBV27; d_gene: TRBD2; j_gene: TRBJ2-7; abundance: medium-sized; len: 18; CDR3aa: CASTPLPGTSGISYEQYF; CDR3nt: TGTGCCAGCACCCCACTGCCCGGGACTAGCGGGATCTCCTACGAGCAGTACTTC
v_gene: TRBV4-3; d_gene: -; j_gene: TRBJ2-7; abundance: many; len: 16; CDR3aa: CASSQDRASSSYEQYF; CDR3nt: TGCGCCAGCAGCCAAGACCGCGCTAGCTCGTCCTACGAGCAGTACTTC
v_gene: TRBV5-1; d_gene: TRBD2; j_gene: TRBJ2-1; abundance: medium-sized; len: 17; CDR3aa: CASSLAIGGVSYNEQFF; CDR3nt: TGCGCCAGCAGCTTGGCCATCGGGGGGGTCTCCTACAATGAGCAGTTCTTC
v_gene: TRBV30; d_gene: TRBD2; j_gene: TRBJ2-4; abundance: medium-sized; len: 19; CDR3aa: CAWSVLLTSGRLAKNIQYF; CDR3nt: TGTGCCTGGAGTGTACTTCTGACTAGCGGGAGATTAGCCAAAAACATTCAGTACTTC
v_gene: TRBV12-3/TRBV12-4; d_gene: -; j_gene: TRBJ2-6; abundance: -; len: 15; CDR3aa: CASSTRGSGANVLTF; CDR3nt: TGTGCCAGCAGCACCCGCGGTTCCGGGGCCAACGTCCTGACTTTC
v_gene: TRBV4-3; d_gene: TRBD2; j_gene: TRBJ2-5; abundance: many; len: 17; CDR3aa: CASSQGKAREGVGTQYF; CDR3nt: TGCGCCAGCAGCCAAGGAAAAGCGCGGGAGGGGGTCGGGACCCAGTACTTC
v_gene: TRBV3-1; d_gene: TRBD1; j_gene: TRBJ1-2; abundance: medium-sized; len: 13; CDR3aa: CASSVGQGYGYTF; CDR3nt: TGTGCCAGCAGCGTGGGACAGGGCTATGGCTACACCTTC
v_gene: TRBV5-1; d_gene: TRBD1; j_gene: TRBJ2-4; abundance: medium-sized; len: 13; CDR3aa: CASRAGTDNIQYF; CDR3nt: TGCGCCAGCAGGGCCGGGACAGATAACATTCAGTACTTC
v_gene: TRBV25-1; d_gene: -; j_gene: TRBJ1-5; abundance: many; len: 15; CDR3aa: CASSESLGSNQPQHF; CDR3nt: TGTGCCAGCAGTGAATCATTGGGAAGCAATCAGCCCCAGCATTTT
v_gene: TRBV19; d_gene: TRBD2; j_gene: TRBJ2-7; abundance: many; len: 13; CDR3aa: CASSYSGAYEQYF; CDR3nt: TGTGCCAGTAGTTATAGCGGGGCCTACGAGCAGTACTTC
v_gene: TRBV5-6; d_gene: -; j_gene: TRBJ1-2; abundance: many; len: 13; CDR3aa: CASSPGRNYGYTF; CDR3nt: TGTGCCAGCAGCCCGGGACGGAACTATGGCTACACCTTC
v_gene: TRBV27; d_gene: TRBD2; j_gene: TRBJ2-6; abundance: many; len: 18; CDR3aa: CASSLWAGGHAGANVLTF; CDR3nt: TGTGCCAGCAGTTTGTGGGCGGGAGGCCACGCTGGGGCCAACGTCCTGACTTTC
v_gene: TRBV7-2; d_gene: -; j_gene: TRBJ2-7; abundance: many; len: 15; CDR3aa: CASSSFGLNSYEQYF; CDR3nt: TGTGCCAGCAGCTCCTTCGGGCTAAACTCCTACGAGCAGTACTTC
v_gene: TRBV7-2; d_gene: TRBD2; j_gene: TRBJ2-5; abundance: many; len: 16; CDR3aa: CASSFYSGGPQETQYF; CDR3nt: TGTGCCAGCAGCTTCTATAGCGGGGGGCCCCAAGAGACCCAGTACTTC